The 14 T cell receptor beta chains reported below all come from one sample, sequenced in a study of early T cells in non-severe SARS-CoV-2 infection. In TCRdb, the 5' RACE reads were re-called with MiXCR into one record per CDR3 protein. The repertoire has roughly 58,000 distinct CDR3 sequences, roughly 12% of them found once; the top ten carry 10%. The sample consisted of whole blood. These receptors were obtained from an adult who was a healthcare worker with PCR-confirmed SARS-CoV-2 infection or an uninfected control (not recorded which).

The rearrangement uses TRBV28 and TRBJ2-3; D call uncertain. The CDR3 extends over 10 amino acids. The germline gives CDR1 MDHEN, CDR2 SYDVKM. Trimming pared 5 bases from V and 7 bases from J, leaving 4 bases between. This CDR3 reads CASSMYTQYF. DNA of the CDR3: TGTGCCAGCAGTATGTATACGCAGTATTTT.

The J gene is TRBJ2-3, the V gene TRBV12-3 or TRBV12-4, with D perhaps matching TRBD1 or TRBD2 (6 bases each). This CDR3 is built from 14 residues. Trimming stripped 7 bases from V and 2 bases from J, with 13 bases between. The CDR3 nucleotides read TGTGCCAGCACCTCCTGGGGGGCCACAGATACGCAGTATTTT. Translating gives CASTSWGATDTQYF.

The gene calls are TRBV19 and TRBJ1-2, with 7 nucleotides matching TRBD1. V shed 7 bases and J 0 bases; nucleotides not matched to a gene: 8. The CDR3 consists of 15 residues. Germline CDR1 LNHDA, CDR2 SQIVND (reference sequence). This chain's CDR3 is CASKLGGTANYGYTF. CDR3 coding DNA: TGTGCCAGTAAACTTGGTGGGACAGCTAACTATGGCTACACCTTC.

This clonotype appeared a few times. The chain carries TRBV20-1 and TRBJ2-5; no reliable D call. Germline V gene sequence: CDR1 DFQATT, CDR2 SNEGSKA (reference sequence). Trimming took off 2 bases at V and 0 bases at J, with 10 bases between the two ends. The CDR3 contains 14 residues. Written as DNA, the CDR3 is TGCAGTGCTAGACCCGGGCAGAACCAAGAGACCCAGTACTTC. It encodes CSARPGQNQETQYF.

J is TRBJ2-3 and V is TRBV3-1, with 10 bases that match TRBD2. In germline, CDR1 is LGHDT, CDR2 YNNKEL (reference sequence). CDR3 length: 18 residues. J gave up 4 bases and V 1 base, and 11 bases lay outside the gene matches. The CDR3 nucleotides read TGTGCCAGCAGCCAAGGCCTAGCGGGGGCCCCTGGCGCAGATACGCAGTATTTT. Protein product: CASSQGLAGAPGADTQYF.

The chain links TRBV4-1 to TRBJ2-2; 7 bases agree with TRBD2. Trimming cost V 5 bases and J 0 bases; bases outside gene matches: 6. Per the germline V gene, CDR1 is MGHRA and CDR2 is YSYEKL. CDR3 length equals 16 residues. In DNA form, the CDR3 reads TGCGCCAGCAGCTTCACTAGCGTTGCGAACACCGGGGAGCTGTTTTTT. Translation gives CASSFTSVANTGELFF.

This clonotype was found a few times. The chain is built from TRBV5-4 and TRBJ2-2; 10 positions agree with TRBD1. The CDR3 consists of 15 residues. Germline V gene sequence: CDR1 SGHNT, CDR2 YYREEE (reference sequence). The junction had 4 bases not matched to a gene; V was cut back by 3 bases and J by 5 bases. CDR3 protein: CASSSGTGDTGELFF. Here the CDR3 DNA reads TGTGCCAGCAGCTCCGGGACAGGGGATACCGGGGAGCTGTTTTTT.

This clonotype occurred many times. The J gene is TRBJ1-6, the V gene TRBV7-6; tentatively, D is TRBD1 (5 bases). Germline CDR1 and CDR2: SGHVS and FNYEAQ. Trimming left V 2 bases short and J 10 bases short, with 15 bases between. The length of the CDR3 is 15 residues. The CDR3 coding sequence is TGTGCCAGCAGCTTAAGGGCAGGGACTACCTCACCCCTCCACTTT. Translated, it gives CASSLRAGTTSPLHF.

This clonotype was picked up a small number of times. This chain connects TRBV12-5 to TRBJ2-1; no definite D call. Germline V gives CDR1 LGHNT, CDR2 FRNRAP. Trimming removed 6 bases at V and 6 bases at J, with 6 bases between. This CDR3 is built from 11 residues. CDR3 sequence (DNA): TGTGCTAGTGGCCCGGGCAATGAGCAGTTCTTC. It translates to CASGPGNEQFF.

There are many counts of this clonotype. This chain links TRBV7-9 with TRBJ2-1, with 8 bases matching TRBD2. This CDR3 comprises 14 residues. Trimming took 7 bases from V and 5 from J; bases not matched to a gene: 7. Germline-derived CDR1 and CDR2 are SEHNR and FQNEAQ (reference sequence). CDR3 sequence reads: CASTRGGANNEQFF. CDR3 DNA sequence: TGTGCCAGCACCCGGGGGGGCGCCAACAATGAGCAGTTCTTC.

This clonotype has only a few counts. The gene calls are TRBV12-3 or TRBV12-4 and TRBJ2-7, with 8 nucleotides matching TRBD1. This CDR3 contains 14 residues. V was pared by 5 bases and J by 3 bases, with 6 bases of the junction left unmatched. CDR3 region: CASSHQGAVYEQYF. The CDR3 nucleotides read TGTGCCAGCAGTCATCAGGGGGCGGTCTACGAGCAGTACTTC.

The V and J genes are TRBV18 and TRBJ1-1, with 7 bases lining up with TRBD1. The V gene's germline CDR1 is KGHSH and CDR2 LQKENI. J was trimmed by 1 base and V by 4 bases; bases with no gene match: 6. The CDR3 contains 15 residues. In DNA form, the CDR3 reads TGTGCCAGCTCACGAGCCGGGACAGAGAACACTGAAGCTTTCTTT. This codes for CASSRAGTENTEAFF.

This clonotype was seen more than once but under ten times. DNA of the CDR3: TGTGCCAGCAGCTCTAGCGGGGCATACGAGCAGTACTTC. Translated: CASSSSGAYEQYF. This rearrangement joins TRBV7-3 to TRBJ2-7, with 9 bases fitting TRBD2. The length of the CDR3 is 13 residues. Germline CDR1 SGHTA, CDR2 FQGTGA. V gave up 4 bases and J gave up 4 bases; unmatched junction bases: 2.

The chain combines TRBV3-1 with TRBJ1-4; 9 bases align to TRBD1. The V segment lost 4 bases and the J segment 8 bases; nucleotides outside the gene matches: 5. CDR1 is LGHDT, CDR2 YNNKEL, per germline (reference sequence). This CDR3 has 14 residues. This chain's CDR3 is CASSPGTGLEKLFF. In DNA, the CDR3 is TGTGCCAGCAGCCCCGGGACAGGGTTGGAAAAACTGTTTTTT.